The 13 T cell receptor beta chains in this list originate from one sample, sequenced in a study of blood T cell repertoires in COVID-19. Produced via immunoSEQ multiplex PCR; TCRdb's table is partial and in-frame only. This sample yields 95,000 to 100,000 clones, of which around 93% are seen a single time; about 18% belongs to the top ten. Sequencing used peripheral blood. These receptors came from a man aged 50-60 years with acute or convalescent COVID-19.

The chain joins TRBV6-6 to TRBJ1-1; no firm D call. The CDR3 sequence is 12 residues long. Germline loops: CDR1 MNHNY, CDR2 SVGAGI (reference sequence). With 6 bases removed from V and 2 bases from J, the gap between germline ends came to 7 bases. The CDR3 loop reads CASSDRNTEAFF. The CDR3 bases are TGTGCCAGCAGCGATAGAAACACTGAAGCTTTCTTT.

J is TRBJ2-7 and V is TRBV2; D not resolved. The V gene lost 4 bases and the J gene lost 3 bases, with 4 bases spanning the gap. This CDR3 has 11 amino acids. Per germline, CDR1 SNHLY and CDR2 FYNNEI. CDR3 sequence (DNA): TGTGCCAGCAGTGTTCTCTACGAGCAGTACTTC. It is translated as CASSVLYEQYF.

The chain combines TRBV18 with TRBJ2-7, with 7 bases matching TRBD2. V lost 2 bases, J lost 1 base, and 5 bases stayed unmatched. Germline CDR1 KGHSH, CDR2 LQKENI. The CDR3 contains 15 residues. CDR3 region: CASSPSKGLSYEQYF. CDR3 nucleotides: TGTGCCAGCTCACCAAGCAAGGGACTATCCTACGAGCAGTACTTC.

The CDR3 protein is CASSRFVEQAGEQYF. DNA of the CDR3: TGTGCCAGCAGCCGTTTCGTCGAGCAGGCGGGCGAGCAGTACTTC. This rearrangement joins TRBV6-6 to TRBJ2-7; a possible D gene is TRBD2 (5 bases). Germline CDR1 MNHNY, CDR2 SVGAGI (reference sequence). Trimming pared 6 bases from V and 6 bases from J, leaving 21 bases between. The CDR3 is 15 amino acids.

The chain couples TRBV24-1 to TRBJ2-3; 7 bases agree with TRBD1. V lost 2 bases, J lost 5 bases, and 6 bases stayed unmatched. CDR1 is KGHDR, CDR2 SFDVKD, per germline. The CDR3 has 15 amino acids. The CDR3 sequence: CATSDSPTGKDTQYF. In DNA, the CDR3 is TGTGCCACCAGTGATTCCCCGACAGGGAAAGATACGCAGTATTTT.

V gene TRBV4-1 combines with J gene TRBJ2-7, with D possibly TRBD1 on 7 matching bases. The CDR3 extends over 16 amino acids. Germline V gene sequence: CDR1 MGHRA, CDR2 YSYEKL. V was trimmed by 5 bases and J by 6 bases, leaving 23 bases between them. This chain's CDR3 is CASSANDRVGGSEQYF. The CDR3 DNA sequence: TGCGCCAGCAGCGCAAATGACAGGGTCGGGGGATCCGAGCAGTACTTC.

The chain couples TRBV28 to TRBJ2-7; the D gene is possibly TRBD2 (6 bases). The CDR3 runs 16 residues. In germline, CDR1 is MDHEN, CDR2 SYDVKM. Trimming cost V 3 bases and J 0 bases, with 15 bases left between them. CDR3 residues: CASSLGQRVSSYEQYF. The CDR3 coding sequence is TGTGCCAGCAGTTTGGGCCAGCGGGTAAGCTCCTACGAGCAGTACTTC.

This clone was observed once. The rearrangement uses TRBV6-5 and TRBJ2-7; tentatively, D is TRBD1 (6 bases). The CDR3 is 13 amino acids. The V gene's germline CDR1 is MNHEY and CDR2 SVGAGI. Between the trimmed V and J ends, which lost 6 bases and 6 bases, there was a span of 15 bases. In nucleotides, the CDR3 is TGTGCCAGCAGACCTACAGGGATCAGCGAGCAGTACTTC. Amino acids: CASRPTGISEQYF.

The V gene is TRBV28, the J gene TRBJ1-4; 10 bases line up with TRBD1. Germline trimming cut 2 bases from V and 5 bases from J; bases unmatched to any gene: 2. The CDR3 runs 15 residues. Germline CDR1 is MDHEN and CDR2 is SYDVKM. CDR3 residues: CASSLAGQGNEKLFF. CDR3 bases: TGTGCCAGCAGTTTAGCGGGACAGGGGAATGAAAAACTGTTTTTT. Full variable domain (missing parts from reference TRBV28 and TRBJ1-4): DVKVTQSSRYLVKRTGEKVFLECVQDMDHENMFWYRQDPGLGLRLIYFSYDVKMKEKGDIPEGYSVSREKKERFSLILESASTNQTSMYLCASSLAGQGNEKLFFGSGTQLSVL.

This chain connects TRBV27 to TRBJ2-5, with 8 bases aligning to TRBD2. Germline V gene lookup returns CDR1 MNHEY and CDR2 SMNVEV (reference sequence). The CDR3 consists of 18 residues. The V and J ends lost 8 bases and 1 base, in that order; junction bases with no gene match: 18. The CDR3 region has the DNA TGTGCCAGCGAACCTCAGCGGGGGCGCCGAATCGTCCAAGAGACCCAGTACTTC. Amino acids: CASEPQRGRRIVQETQYF.

The chain recombines TRBV28 with TRBJ2-7, with TRBD1 matching over 11 bases. The CDR3 is 15 residues long. The V gene's germline CDR1 is MDHEN and CDR2 SYDVKM. The ends lost 8 bases at V and 4 bases at J; junction bases unmatched: 10. In DNA, the CDR3 is TGTGCCAGCGAGGGAACCGGGACAGGGGGATACGAGCAGTACTTC. This translates into CASEGTGTGGYEQYF.

The table lists this clone with a few counts. The chain carries TRBV4-3 and TRBJ2-1; a weak D match, TRBD2 (7 bases). Trimming removed 3 bases at V and 0 bases at J, with 12 bases between. This CDR3 spans 16 amino acids. Germline V CDR1 and CDR2: LGHNA, YSLEER. The CDR3 protein is CASSHVGGPSYNEQFF. The CDR3 DNA reads TGCGCCAGCAGCCATGTCGGGGGGCCCTCCTACAATGAGCAGTTCTTC.

This clone was seen just once. The chain uses TRBV21-1 and TRBJ1-1; the D call in the table, TRBD1, was not verified against the DNA. TRBV21-1 is noted as a pseudogene. The CDR3 is 17 residues long. The CDR3 DNA reads as TGTGCCAGCAGTATAAGGAATAAAGGACAGCAGAACACTGAAGCTTTCTTT. Translation: CASSIRNKGQQNTEAFF.